The next 17 T cell receptor beta chains were all read from a single sample in a study of cytomegalovirus exposure and HLA in healthy donors. The data were produced by immunoSEQ multiplex PCR, yet TCRdb's version contains in-frame clones alone and is incomplete. The data show hundreds of thousands of clones, roughly 84% seen once. Material for sequencing was PBMCs. These receptors all come from a man aged 18 to 35 in good health and CMV-seropositive.

This rearrangement joins TRBV6-5 to TRBJ2-5; a weak D match, TRBD1 (6 bases). This CDR3 has 14 amino acids. Looked up from germline, CDR1 is MNHEY and CDR2 is SVGAGI. V lost 6 bases, J lost 0 bases, and 11 bases lay in between. The CDR3 nucleotides are TGTGCCAGCAGCACCACAGGGAACCAAGAGACCCAGTACTTC. Its protein is CASSTTGNQETQYF.

This clone showed up just once. J is TRBJ1-1 and V is TRBV28; D is ambiguous. V shed 2 bases and J shed 0 bases, with 10 bases lying between them. CDR1 is MDHEN and CDR2 is SYDVKM in the germline V gene. CDR3 length: 15 residues. The chain's CDR3 is CASSLISGVNTEAFF. In DNA form, the CDR3 reads TGTGCCAGCAGTTTAATATCCGGGGTGAACACTGAAGCTTTCTTT.

The chain links TRBV7-9 to TRBJ2-1; perhaps TRBD2 as D (5 bases). This CDR3 region has 14 residues. Germline CDR1 is SEHNR and CDR2 is FQNEAQ (reference sequence). The V end was cut by 6 bases, the J end by 0 bases, with 9 bases between. The CDR3: CASSLGVSYNEQFF. The CDR3 DNA follows: TGTGCCAGCAGTCTCGGGGTCTCCTACAATGAGCAGTTCTTC.

The V and J genes are TRBV11-2 and TRBJ2-7; 7 bases are shared with TRBD2. The CDR3 is 16 residues long. The trim removed 0 bases at V and 3 bases at J, leaving 8 bases unmatched. CDR1 is SGHAT, CDR2 FQNNGV, per germline. The CDR3 spells CASSLDRGGRRYEQYF. The CDR3, as DNA: TGTGCCAGCAGCTTAGATCGAGGCGGGAGACGCTACGAGCAGTACTTC.

This clone has a handful of counts. This chain connects TRBV5-1 to TRBJ1-1, with TRBD1 as a possible D gene (6 bases). Trimming removed 2 bases from V and 0 bases from J, with 26 bases in between. CDR1 is SGHRS and CDR2 is YFSETQ in the germline V gene. The CDR3 runs 20 residues. Here the CDR3 reads CASSLRSARNREGLNTEAFF. CDR3 DNA: TGCGCCAGCAGCTTACGATCGGCAAGGAACAGGGAGGGATTGAACACTGAAGCTTTCTTT.

CDR3 residues: CASRERINSYNEQFF. The CDR3 nucleotides read TGTGCCAGTAGGGAGCGGATAAACTCCTACAATGAGCAGTTCTTC. The genes are TRBV19 and TRBJ2-1, with D possibly matching TRBD2 (5 bases). CDR1 and CDR2 from the germline V gene are LNHDA and SQIVND (reference sequence). Trimming left V 6 bases short and J 0 bases short, with 12 bases between. The CDR3 has 15 residues.

This chain connects TRBV5-4 to TRBJ2-1, with 11 positions matching TRBD1. Germline V gives CDR1 SGHNT, CDR2 YYREEE (reference sequence). With V trimmed by 4 bases and J by 6 bases, 6 bases remained unmatched. CDR3 length: 15 amino acids. The CDR3 spells CASSAQDRGLNEQFF. CDR3 sequence (DNA): TGTGCCAGCAGCGCCCAGGACAGGGGGCTCAATGAGCAGTTCTTC.

The chain carries TRBV30 and TRBJ1-3; D ambiguous. The V gene's germline CDR1 is GTSNPN and CDR2 SVGIG (reference sequence). The CDR3 runs to 14 residues. V lost 3 bases to trimming and J lost 4 bases, with 13 bases between them. DNA for the CDR3: TGTGCCTGGAGACGCAGTGTGGCAGGAAACACCATATATTTT. Its protein is CAWRRSVAGNTIYF.

The V and J genes are TRBV5-1 and TRBJ2-7, with 14 bases fitting TRBD2. Germline CDR1 is SGHRS and CDR2 is YFSETQ. The CDR3 runs 16 residues. V gave up 6 bases and J gave up 7 bases; unmatched junction bases: 12. The CDR3 reads CASTPVGTSGSGEQYF. The CDR3 DNA reads as TGCGCCAGCACACCCGTAGGGACTAGCGGGAGTGGAGAGCAGTACTTC.

The chain is built from TRBV6-6 and TRBJ2-7; D unresolved. V lost 8 bases and J lost 2, with 10 bases in between. Germline V gene data show CDR1 as MNHNY and CDR2 as SVGAGI (reference sequence). This CDR3 comprises 12 residues. The CDR3 sequence is CASSFTAYEQYF. The DNA for the CDR3 is TGTGCCAGCTCTTTTACCGCCTACGAGCAGTACTTC.

This chain uses TRBV6-1 with TRBJ2-1, with D possibly being TRBD2 (6 bases). Between the trimmed V and J ends, which lost 8 bases and 4 bases, there was a span of 15 bases. The length of the CDR3 is 14 residues. Germline V gene sequence: CDR1 MNHNS, CDR2 SASEGT. As DNA, the CDR3 is TGTGCCAGCTCAGGGACTCCCCCATACAATGAGCAGTTCTTC. Translated, it gives CASSGTPPYNEQFF.

The genes are TRBV10-3 and TRBJ2-7; TRBD1 is a possible D gene (8 bases). CDR1 and CDR2 from the germline V gene are ENHRY and SYGVKD. The germline V and J ends were trimmed by 10 bases and 7 bases, with 35 bases remaining between them. The CDR3 totals 18 residues. The CDR3 nucleotides read TGTGCCACCAACCAGCGGGACAGGAGTGTGGGGGGTAGGGTTGAGCAGTACTTC. Translating gives CATNQRDRSVGGRVEQYF.

This rearrangement joins TRBV28 to TRBJ2-1, with D perhaps TRBD2 (7 bases). CDR1 is MDHEN, CDR2 SYDVKM, per germline. Trimming shortened V by 7 bases and J by 4 bases, and 20 bases separated the two germline ends. CDR3 length equals 16 residues. CDR3 loop: CASTPAGATGYNEQFF. The CDR3 nucleotides read TGTGCCAGCACCCCGGCGGGGGCAACGGGATACAATGAGCAGTTCTTC.

The chain employs TRBV7-9 and TRBJ1-2, with D maybe TRBD1 (6 bases). CDR3 size: 12 residues. Germline CDR1 reads SEHNR; CDR2 reads FQNEAQ (reference sequence). The V gene lost 5 bases and the J gene lost 4 bases, with 8 bases spanning the gap. CDR3 protein: CASSIQGYGYTF. In DNA form, the CDR3 reads TGTGCCAGCAGCATACAGGGCTATGGCTACACCTTC. Variable domain in full (rest from reference TRBV7-9 and TRBJ1-2): DTGVSQNPRHKITKRGQNVTFRCDPISEHNRLYWYRQTLGQGPEFLTYFQNEAQLEKSRLLSDRFSAERPKGSFSTLEIQRTEQGDSAMYLCASSIQGYGYTFGSGTRLTVV.

The chain has TRBV5-1 and TRBJ2-2, with D tentatively TRBD2 (5 bases). The ends were cut back, 4 bases at V and 1 base at J, with 11 bases in the middle. The germline V gene has CDR1 SGHRS and CDR2 YFSETQ. CDR3 length equals 15 residues. The CDR3 sequence: CASSHRGVNTGELFF. The CDR3 nucleotides are TGCGCCAGCAGCCACCGGGGAGTGAACACCGGGGAGCTGTTTTTT.

A word on this clone: The same CDR3 is also encoded by other DNA sequences in this sample. The J gene is TRBJ2-2, the V gene TRBV7-6, with D maybe TRBD1 (6 bases). The CDR3 extends over 14 amino acids. Trimming took 2 bases from V and 6 from J, leaving 10 bases between them. Germline V lookup: CDR1 SGHVS, CDR2 FNYEAQ. CDR3 residues: CASSLQGSSGELFF. The CDR3 DNA reads TGTGCCAGCAGCTTACAGGGGAGCTCCGGGGAGCTGTTTTTT.

This clone has more than one count but fewer than ten. The chain couples TRBV5-1 to TRBJ2-7; the D is unclear. V lost 0 bases and J lost 5, with 3 bases in between. The CDR3 has 11 amino acids. Per germline, CDR1 SGHRS and CDR2 YFSETQ. The CDR3 protein is CASSLANEQYF. As DNA, the CDR3 is TGCGCCAGCAGCTTGGCCAACGAGCAGTACTTC.